The entry that follows covers one T cell receptor (beta chain) sequence. Indicated time point: baseline pretreatment blood. The treatment is: 15 Gy SBRT to primary tumor, nephrectomy 4 weeks later. This record belongs to a study of radiation and T cells in renal cell carcinoma. TCRdb keeps only in-frame clones here, not all; method: immunoSEQ multiplex PCR. Here the sample spans 130,000 to 150,000 clones, 88% being singletons. The CDR3 spans 14 residues. The germline V gene encodes CDR1 LNHDA and CDR2 SQIVND (reference sequence). Deletions cut 3 bases from V and 4 bases from J, with 12 bases between. The sequence derives from a woman in her sixties or seventies with renal cell carcinoma. The rearrangement uses TRBV19 and TRBJ1-1; D remains unclear. The sample here was blood, taken from a patient whose treatment included radiotherapy and nephrectomy. As DNA, the CDR3 is TGTGCCAGTAGTATGGGTTTGGGGAGCACTGAAGCTTTCTTT. Protein product: CASSMGLGSTEAFF.